The rows below give T cell receptor beta chains drawn from one sample of a study of OX40 agonist ivuxolimab in advanced cancers. Libraries were prepared by immunoSEQ multiplex PCR; TCRdb keeps only in-frame clonotypes and omits some of them. The table lists approximately 49,000 clones, about 76% of them singletons. The specimen comprised CD4+ or CD8+ T cells sorted from blood, sampled in a trial of the OX40 agonist ivuxolimab. These receptors originate from an adult with an advanced solid tumor such as melanoma, head and neck, liver or kidney cancer. Both conserved end residues are part of each CDR3. Each record gives: J gene, D gene, V gene, clone size, CDR3 DNA, CDR3 protein. The D gene is left open where the match is weak. The size entry is marked missing in some rows and otherwise reads once, few, many or a size class.

j_call: TRBJ1-2
d_call: NA
v_call: TRBV6-6
clone_size: NA
cdr3_nt: TGTGCCAGCAGTTACGTTGGAGGGTATGGCTATGGCTACACCTTC
cdr3_aa: CASSYVGGYGYGYTF

j_call: TRBJ1-2
d_call: NA
v_call: TRBV6-1
clone_size: NA
cdr3_nt: TGTGCCAGCAGTGAAGAGGATAGGATGGGGCGAGACTATGGCTACACCTTC
cdr3_aa: CASSEEDRMGRDYGYTF

j_call: TRBJ2-1
d_call: NA
v_call: TRBV27
clone_size: NA
cdr3_nt: TGTGCCAGCAGTTTATCAGCCCCAGCCGGTGGCTACAATGAGCAGTTCTTC
cdr3_aa: CASSLSAPAGGYNEQFF

j_call: TRBJ1-5
d_call: NA
v_call: TRBV6-5
clone_size: NA
cdr3_nt: TGTGCCAGCAGTTACGAGCAGGGCAATCAGCCCCAGCATTTT
cdr3_aa: CASSYEQGNQPQHF

j_call: TRBJ1-1
d_call: NA
v_call: TRBV11-2
clone_size: NA
cdr3_nt: TGTGCCAGCAGCCCCGACGGATTCTACACTGAAGCTTTCTTT
cdr3_aa: CASSPDGFYTEAFF

j_call: TRBJ2-1
d_call: NA
v_call: TRBV7-2
clone_size: once
cdr3_nt: TGTGCCAGCAGCTTAGGTCCAGGGAATGAGCAGTTCTTC
cdr3_aa: CASSLGPGNEQFF

j_call: TRBJ2-3
d_call: NA
v_call: TRBV5-5
clone_size: NA
cdr3_nt: TGTGCCAGCAGCTCCGGGACATACACAGATACGCAGTATTTT
cdr3_aa: CASSSGTYTDTQYF

j_call: TRBJ2-1
d_call: NA
v_call: TRBV28
clone_size: NA
cdr3_nt: TGTGCCAGCAGTTTCGAACAGAACAATGAGCAGTTCTTC
cdr3_aa: CASSFEQNNEQFF

j_call: TRBJ2-5
d_call: NA
v_call: TRBV11-2
clone_size: NA
cdr3_nt: TGTGCCAGCAGCCCGACCGGGGCCCAGTACTTC
cdr3_aa: CASSPTGAQYF

j_call: TRBJ1-4
d_call: NA
v_call: TRBV7-9
clone_size: NA
cdr3_nt: TGTGCCAGCAGCTTAGTTACAGAACCCAAAGGTGAAAAACTGTTTTTT
cdr3_aa: CASSLVTEPKGEKLFF

j_call: TRBJ1-6
d_call: TRBD1
v_call: TRBV6-5
clone_size: NA
cdr3_nt: TGTGCCAGCAGTTACTCAGGGGGCTGGTCACCCCTCCACTTT
cdr3_aa: CASSYSGGWSPLHF

j_call: TRBJ1-4
d_call: NA
v_call: TRBV28
clone_size: NA
cdr3_nt: TGTGCCAGCAGTTTAACCCTGAATGAAAAACTGTTTTTT
cdr3_aa: CASSLTLNEKLFF

j_call: TRBJ2-1
d_call: TRBD2
v_call: TRBV4-1
clone_size: NA
cdr3_nt: TGCGCCAGCAGCGGGAGGGCCGATGAGCAGTTCTTC
cdr3_aa: CASSGRADEQFF

j_call: TRBJ2-6
d_call: NA
v_call: TRBV7-2
clone_size: NA
cdr3_nt: TGTGCCAGCAGCTTAGGCGGTTTGGGCTCTGGGGCCAACGTCCTGACTTTC
cdr3_aa: CASSLGGLGSGANVLTF

j_call: TRBJ1-4
d_call: NA
v_call: TRBV5-1
clone_size: NA
cdr3_nt: TGCGCCAGCAGCCCAGGACGTTTTACAACTAATGAAAAACTGTTTTTT
cdr3_aa: CASSPGRFTTNEKLFF

j_call: TRBJ1-2
d_call: TRBD1
v_call: TRBV6-6
clone_size: NA
cdr3_nt: TGTGCCAGCAGTTGGGGACAGTCCTATGGCTACACCTTC
cdr3_aa: CASSWGQSYGYTF

j_call: TRBJ1-5
d_call: NA
v_call: TRBV5-4
clone_size: NA
cdr3_nt: TGTGCCAGCAGCAACGGCGGGCGGGACAATCAGCCCCAGCATTTT
cdr3_aa: CASSNGGRDNQPQHF

j_call: TRBJ2-4
d_call: TRBD2
v_call: TRBV7-2
clone_size: NA
cdr3_nt: TGTGCCAGCAGCTTGGGCGGGGGGGCTATAGCCAAAAACATTCAGTACTTC
cdr3_aa: CASSLGGGAIAKNIQYF

j_call: TRBJ2-7
d_call: NA
v_call: TRBV30
clone_size: NA
cdr3_nt: TGTGCCTGGAGTGGTTCGTACGTGGGGCGCGAGCAGTACTTC
cdr3_aa: CAWSGSYVGREQYF

j_call: TRBJ2-1
d_call: NA
v_call: TRBV5-6
clone_size: NA
cdr3_nt: TGTGCCAGCAGCTCGGGGTCTAATTGGGATGAGCAGTTCTTC
cdr3_aa: CASSSGSNWDEQFF

j_call: TRBJ1-6
d_call: NA
v_call: TRBV7-9
clone_size: NA
cdr3_nt: TGTGCCAGCAGCTTAGGGACATCACCCCTCCACTTT
cdr3_aa: CASSLGTSPLHF

j_call: TRBJ1-1
d_call: NA
v_call: TRBV7-9
clone_size: once
cdr3_nt: TGTGCCAGCAGCTCCCCGAGGGACACTGAAGCTTTCTTT
cdr3_aa: CASSSPRDTEAFF

j_call: TRBJ1-4
d_call: NA
v_call: TRBV4-1
clone_size: NA
cdr3_nt: TGCGCCAGCAGCCCCCAGGGTCCTAATGAAAAACTGTTTTTT
cdr3_aa: CASSPQGPNEKLFF

j_call: TRBJ2-7
d_call: TRBD1
v_call: TRBV4-3
clone_size: NA
cdr3_nt: TGCGCCAGCAGCCAAGAGGTGGCAGGGGGCTTTAGGTCCTACGAGCAGTACTTC
cdr3_aa: CASSQEVAGGFRSYEQYF

j_call: TRBJ2-3
d_call: NA
v_call: TRBV27
clone_size: NA
cdr3_nt: TGTGCCAGCAGTGGTAGAACAGATACGCAGTATTTT
cdr3_aa: CASSGRTDTQYF

j_call: TRBJ1-1
d_call: NA
v_call: TRBV28
clone_size: NA
cdr3_nt: TGTGCCAGCAGGCCCAGGCTGAACACTGAAGCTTTCTTT
cdr3_aa: CASRPRLNTEAFF

j_call: TRBJ1-3
d_call: NA
v_call: TRBV28
clone_size: NA
cdr3_nt: TGTGCCAGCAGTGGGACGGATGGAAACACCATATATTTT
cdr3_aa: CASSGTDGNTIYF

j_call: TRBJ2-2
d_call: TRBD2
v_call: TRBV13
clone_size: NA
cdr3_nt: TGTGCCAGCAGCTACCGGGGGGGAGGTAACGCCGGGGAGCTGTTTTTT
cdr3_aa: CASSYRGGGNAGELFF

j_call: TRBJ1-2
d_call: TRBD1
v_call: TRBV13
clone_size: few
cdr3_nt: TGTGCCAGCAGCTTAGCGGGGGACAGCTATGGCTACACCTTC
cdr3_aa: CASSLAGDSYGYTF

j_call: TRBJ1-2
d_call: TRBD1
v_call: TRBV2
clone_size: NA
cdr3_nt: TGTGCCAGCAGTGAAGGGACAGGGCCCTATGGCTACACCTTC
cdr3_aa: CASSEGTGPYGYTF

j_call: TRBJ2-1
d_call: TRBD2
v_call: TRBV5-1
clone_size: many
cdr3_nt: TGCGCCAGCAGCTTGAGAGGAGCTAGCGGCTTTTCCAATGAGCAGTTCTTC
cdr3_aa: CASSLRGASGFSNEQFF

j_call: TRBJ2-1
d_call: TRBD1
v_call: TRBV13
clone_size: NA
cdr3_nt: TGTGCCAGCAGCTTAGGGCGGGACAGGGGGACACTCTTC
cdr3_aa: CASSLGRDRGTLF

j_call: TRBJ2-7
d_call: NA
v_call: TRBV6-5
clone_size: NA
cdr3_nt: TGTGCCAGCAGTTATGGGGTACGCTACGAGCAGTACTTC
cdr3_aa: CASSYGVRYEQYF

j_call: TRBJ2-1
d_call: NA
v_call: TRBV14
clone_size: NA
cdr3_nt: TGTGCCAGCAGCCAAGGACCAAGCTCCTACAATGAGCAGTTCTTC
cdr3_aa: CASSQGPSSYNEQFF

j_call: TRBJ2-5
d_call: TRBD2
v_call: TRBV11-2
clone_size: NA
cdr3_nt: TGTGCCAGCAGTCCTCTAGCGGGCCGACAAGAGACCCAGTACTTC
cdr3_aa: CASSPLAGRQETQYF

j_call: TRBJ2-7
d_call: NA
v_call: TRBV27
clone_size: few
cdr3_nt: TGTGCCAGCAGTTTATCCCAAGAGGGAGGCCACTACGAGCAGTACTTC
cdr3_aa: CASSLSQEGGHYEQYF

j_call: TRBJ2-1
d_call: NA
v_call: TRBV7-6
clone_size: NA
cdr3_nt: TGTGCCAGCAGCCCCAGCACAGGAAGATTGGACAATGAGCAGTTCTTC
cdr3_aa: CASSPSTGRLDNEQFF

j_call: TRBJ1-1
d_call: NA
v_call: TRBV11-2
clone_size: NA
cdr3_nt: TGTGCCAGCAGCTTATTTGCAGGCACTGAAGCTTTCTTT
cdr3_aa: CASSLFAGTEAFF

j_call: TRBJ1-1
d_call: NA
v_call: TRBV5-4
clone_size: few
cdr3_nt: TGTGCCAGCAGCTCGACAGAGAACACTGAAGCTTTCTTT
cdr3_aa: CASSSTENTEAFF

j_call: TRBJ2-3
d_call: TRBD2
v_call: TRBV27
clone_size: NA
cdr3_nt: TGTGCCAGCAGTTTCGCCGCCCTAGCGGCGGATACGCAGTATTTT
cdr3_aa: CASSFAALAADTQYF

j_call: TRBJ1-1
d_call: NA
v_call: TRBV5-1
clone_size: once
cdr3_nt: TGCGCCAGCAGCTTGCAGGGGCAGAACACTGAAGCTTTCTTT
cdr3_aa: CASSLQGQNTEAFF

j_call: TRBJ2-5
d_call: TRBD2
v_call: TRBV28
clone_size: NA
cdr3_nt: TGTGCCAGCAGTTTAGATGAACTAGCGGCTAAAGAGACCCAGTACTTC
cdr3_aa: CASSLDELAAKETQYF

j_call: TRBJ2-7
d_call: NA
v_call: TRBV5-8
clone_size: NA
cdr3_nt: TGTGCCAGCAGCTTCGGACAGAACGAGCAGTACTTC
cdr3_aa: CASSFGQNEQYF

j_call: TRBJ1-2
d_call: NA
v_call: TRBV5-4
clone_size: NA
cdr3_nt: TGTGCCAGCAGCTTACAGGAGTCAACCTATGGCTACACCTTC
cdr3_aa: CASSLQESTYGYTF

j_call: TRBJ2-2
d_call: NA
v_call: TRBV29-1
clone_size: NA
cdr3_nt: TGCAGCGTCCCCATGTATAACACCGGGGAGCTGTTTTTT
cdr3_aa: CSVPMYNTGELFF

j_call: TRBJ2-1
d_call: TRBD2
v_call: TRBV6-5
clone_size: NA
cdr3_nt: TGTGCCAGCAGTTTTGGACTAGCCGGCTCCTACAATGAGCAGTTCTTC
cdr3_aa: CASSFGLAGSYNEQFF

j_call: TRBJ1-6
d_call: TRBD1
v_call: TRBV5-1
clone_size: once
cdr3_nt: TGCGCCAGCAGCTGGGGACAGGGGTATAATTCACCCCTCCACTTT
cdr3_aa: CASSWGQGYNSPLHF

j_call: TRBJ1-1
d_call: NA
v_call: TRBV10-1
clone_size: NA
cdr3_nt: TGCGCCAGCAGTGAAGGCCCGGGGCCGGACAGTCCTTCCTCGGGAACCACTGAAGCTTTCTTT
cdr3_aa: CASSEGPGPDSPSSGTTEAFF

j_call: TRBJ2-1
d_call: TRBD2
v_call: TRBV4-3
clone_size: NA
cdr3_nt: TGCGCCAGCAGCCAAGCCCCAGCGGGAGACGAGCAGTTCTTC
cdr3_aa: CASSQAPAGDEQFF

j_call: TRBJ2-2
d_call: TRBD2
v_call: TRBV5-4
clone_size: NA
cdr3_nt: TGTGCCAGCAGCTCACGACTAGCGGGAGTACCCGGGGAGCTGTTTTTT
cdr3_aa: CASSSRLAGVPGELFF

j_call: TRBJ2-7
d_call: TRBD1
v_call: TRBV4-3
clone_size: once
cdr3_nt: TGCGCCAGCAGCCCCCGGGACAGGGGGACCTACGAGCAGTACTTC
cdr3_aa: CASSPRDRGTYEQYF